This T cell receptor beta chain is drawn from a study of blood T cell repertoires in COVID-19. For the study at large: Sources were T cells, B-cell-depleted T cells, or PBMCs; the material itself was cDNA or gDNA.

This clone came up once. Trimming pared 2 bases from V and 4 bases from J, leaving 12 bases between. CDR3 length equals 15 residues. The germline V gene has CDR1 SNHLY and CDR2 FYNNEI. Per the authors' pipeline: Amplification from reference gene primers served as the basis for estimated nucleated cell counts. Profiling relied on immunoSEQ multiplex PCR, and the TCRdb table lists in-frame clones only, not all of them. V and J calls and clone size follow that table, whereas D and trimming were derived from the DNA. The sample has about 49,000 clones; 84% are singletons. The chain carries TRBV2 and TRBJ1-5, with TRBD1 as a possible D gene (5 bases). The sequencing sample was made of peripheral blood. The clonotype was recovered from a man aged 50 to 60 with acute or convalescent COVID-19. The CDR3 is CASSEWGKGNQPQHF. CDR3 in DNA: TGTGCCAGCAGTGAATGGGGCAAGGGAAATCAGCCCCAGCATTTT. The full variable domain, completed using reference TRBV2 and TRBJ1-5, is EPEVTQTPSHQVTQMGQEVILRCVPISNHLYFYWYRQILGQKVEFLVSFYNNEISEKSEIFDDQFSVERPDGSNFTLKIRSTKLEDSAMYFCASSEWGKGNQPQHFGDGTRLSIL.